Below are 28 T cell receptor beta chains sequenced from a single sample in a study of T-cell memory formation after mild COVID-19 (dated by TCRdb to the early 2020s). The receptor library was made with 5' RACE. Sequencer: Illumina NovaSeq 6000. TCRdb's own reprocessing of the public reads used fastp at Q25 and MiXCR and kept productive beta chains. Duplicate CDR3 protein sequences are folded into a single record with the most common DNA and genes. This sample comprises about 90,000 distinct CDR3 sequences, about 13% of them detected only once. Approximately 26% of the sample is taken by the ten largest. The sequenced sample consisted of PBMCs or a T cell subset sorted from them (not recorded which). Source of these receptors: an adult woman who had mild COVID-19 (a few samples of this study predate the infection). The sample titles of this study are shuffled in the database, so cell type and time point are left out; the donor was told from shared clones.

This chain uses TRBV30 with TRBJ2-3; 11 bases are shared with TRBD2. The CDR3 is 17 amino acids. From germline, CDR1 is GTSNPN and CDR2 SVGIG (reference sequence). Trimming cost V 8 bases and J 1 base; bases outside gene matches: 14. CDR3 sequence: CATITGTSGLGTDTQYF. CDR3 in DNA: TGTGCCACAATAACCGGGACTAGCGGTCTGGGCACAGATACGCAGTATTTT.

There are a few counts of this clonotype. This rearrangement joins TRBV18 to TRBJ2-3, with D unclear. Germline V gives CDR1 KGHSH, CDR2 LQKENI. The V gene lost 0 bases and the J gene lost 6 bases, with 7 bases spanning the gap. This CDR3 contains 13 residues. CDR3 sequence (DNA): TGTGCCAGCTCACCACCGAGGCGGGATACGCAGTATTTT. This gives the protein CASSPPRRDTQYF.

In its sample, this clonotype was seen a few times. The chain recombines TRBV9 with TRBJ1-2, with 8 nucleotides matching TRBD1. J was trimmed by 7 bases and V by 2 bases; bases with no gene match: 1. Looked up from germline, CDR1 is SGDLS and CDR2 is YYNGEE. The length of the CDR3 is 12 residues. CDR3 amino acids: CASSVDRGGYTF. The CDR3 nucleotides are TGTGCCAGCAGCGTCGACAGGGGTGGCTACACCTTC.

This clonotype was detected a few times. The chain couples TRBV7-9 to TRBJ2-3; 7 nucleotides agree with TRBD2. V lost 1 base to trimming and J lost 4 bases; unmatched junction nucleotides: 11. CDR3 size: 17 residues. Germline loops: CDR1 SEHNR, CDR2 FQNEAQ (reference sequence). As DNA, the CDR3 is TGTGCCAGCAGCTTAGTTCATACTAGCGAGGAACCAGATACGCAGTATTTT. Translation gives CASSLVHTSEEPDTQYF.

This chain links TRBV9 with TRBJ1-2, with D unresolved. Germline V gene lookup returns CDR1 SGDLS and CDR2 YYNGEE. Trimming cost V 1 base and J 0 bases, with 4 bases left between them. The length of the CDR3 is 13 residues. The CDR3 loop reads CASSVTSNYGYTF. CDR3 DNA sequence: TGTGCCAGCAGCGTAACATCTAACTATGGCTACACCTTC.

This clonotype was seen more than once but under ten times. The chain links TRBV5-1 to TRBJ2-7; D not resolved. V gave up 0 bases and J gave up 3 bases, with 10 bases separating them. This CDR3 contains 14 residues. Germline lookup yields CDR1 SGHRS and CDR2 YFSETQ. DNA of the CDR3: TGCGCCAGCAGCTTGGATGGGGTCGTCTACGAGCAGTACTTC. As protein: CASSLDGVVYEQYF.

The J gene is TRBJ2-3, the V gene TRBV9; weak D call: TRBD2 (6 bases). The CDR3 covers 15 residues. Per the germline V gene, CDR1 is SGDLS and CDR2 is YYNGEE. V gave up 0 bases and J gave up 6 bases, with 14 bases separating them. CDR3 nucleotide sequence: TGTGCCAGCAGCGTAGAGTCTAGCGACTTGGATACGCAGTATTTT. This encodes CASSVESSDLDTQYF.

The chain joins TRBV7-9 to TRBJ1-4; TRBD1 agrees at 7 bases. The length of the CDR3 is 15 residues. Losses at the gene ends were 5 bases for V and 6 bases for J; bases not matched to a gene: 9. Germline loops: CDR1 SEHNR, CDR2 FQNEAQ (reference sequence). The CDR3 here is CASSPPGTEDEKLFF. As DNA, the CDR3 is TGTGCCAGCAGCCCCCCCGGGACAGAGGATGAAAAACTGTTTTTT.

This clonotype has more than one count but fewer than ten. This chain joins TRBV5-1 and TRBJ2-7; 7 positions match TRBD1. The trim removed 4 bases at V and 1 base at J, leaving 5 bases unmatched. Per germline, CDR1 SGHRS and CDR2 YFSETQ. The CDR3 is made up of 14 amino acids. Written as DNA, the CDR3 is TGCGCCAGCAGCGAAACAGGGGTATCCTACGAGCAGTACTTC. Translating it yields CASSETGVSYEQYF. The full variable domain, with the rest looked up from reference TRBV5-1 and TRBJ2-7, is KAGVTQTPRYLIKTRGQQVTLSCSPISGHRSVSWYQQTPGQGLQFLFEYFSETQRNKGNFPGRFSGRQFSNSRSEMNVSTLELGDSALYLCASSETGVSYEQYFGPGTRLTVT.

This clonotype was detected ten times or more. The chain links TRBV2 to TRBJ2-1; 14 bases are shared with TRBD2. Germline CDR1 is SNHLY and CDR2 is FYNNEI. Unmatched junction bases numbered 2, after V lost 7 bases and J lost 9 bases. This CDR3 spans 13 amino acids. The CDR3 DNA follows: TGTGCCAGCACGACTAGCGGGGGGGCTGAGCAGTTCTTC. It codes for CASTTSGGAEQFF.

The rearrangement uses TRBV11-2 and TRBJ1-1; D ambiguous. In germline, CDR1 is SGHAT, CDR2 FQNNGV. This CDR3 contains 12 residues. V was shortened by 5 bases and J by 7 bases, with 11 bases between the two germline ends. This CDR3 reads CASSQERREAFF. CDR3 nucleotide sequence: TGTGCCAGCAGCCAAGAGAGGCGTGAAGCTTTCTTT.

The chain combines TRBV15 with TRBJ2-3; TRBD1 agrees at 9 bases. Germline V gene sequence: CDR1 LNHNV, CDR2 YYDKDF (reference sequence). J gave up 2 bases and V 3 bases, and 9 bases lay outside the gene matches. This CDR3 comprises 17 residues. The CDR3 reads CATSSGTGPSNTDTQYF. In DNA form, the CDR3 reads TGTGCCACCAGCAGTGGGACAGGGCCTTCGAACACAGATACGCAGTATTTT.

In this sample, this clonotype turned up a few times. The J gene is TRBJ2-1, the V gene TRBV2, with TRBD2 matching 8 bases. This CDR3 has 15 amino acids. Germline V gene sequence: CDR1 SNHLY, CDR2 FYNNEI. V trimming: 6 bases; J trimming: 10 bases; junction bases outside the gene matches: 14. CDR3 sequence: CASRVGTSWIYEQFF. CDR3 sequence (DNA): TGTGCCAGCAGGGTCGGGACTAGTTGGATTTACGAGCAGTTCTTC.

This clonotype was seen a few times. V usage is TRBV20-1 and J usage is TRBJ2-1; 9 bases map to TRBD2. Trimming cost V 1 base and J 4 bases; bases outside gene matches: 5. The CDR3 is 15 amino acids. From germline, CDR1 is DFQATT and CDR2 SNEGSKA (reference sequence). CDR3 amino acids: CSARAIAGAYNEQFF. CDR3 in DNA: TGCAGTGCTAGAGCAATAGCGGGAGCATACAATGAGCAGTTCTTC.

This clonotype was seen more than once but under ten times. The V gene is TRBV3-1, the J gene TRBJ2-3; possible D gene TRBD2, 6 bases. CDR3 length: 15 amino acids. From germline, CDR1 is LGHDT and CDR2 YNNKEL (reference sequence). Trimming shortened V by 4 bases and J by 5 bases, and 16 bases separated the two germline ends. The CDR3 loop is CASSLLRGGEDTQYF. The CDR3 DNA sequence: TGTGCCAGCAGCCTTCTACGGGGAGGTGAAGATACGCAGTATTTT.

The gene calls are TRBV20-1 and TRBJ2-1, with 8 positions matching TRBD2. V gave up 7 bases and J gave up 8 bases; unmatched junction bases: 10. The CDR3 runs to 13 residues. Germline lookup yields CDR1 DFQATT and CDR2 SNEGSKA (reference sequence). The CDR3 is CSVTGRASDEQFF. The DNA of the CDR3 is TGCAGTGTAACCGGGAGGGCTTCGGATGAGCAGTTCTTC.

This clonotype was picked up a small number of times. The chain employs TRBV20-1 and TRBJ2-5, with D perhaps TRBD2 (6 bases). This CDR3 is 16 amino acids long. Germline V gene data show CDR1 as DFQATT and CDR2 as SNEGSKA (reference sequence). Deletions cut 0 bases from V and 3 bases from J, with 17 bases between. CDR3 region: CSARDSAGRFEETQYF. The CDR3 DNA reads TGCAGTGCTAGAGATTCGGCGGGGCGTTTCGAAGAGACCCAGTACTTC.

Ten or more counts support this clonotype. The chain is built from TRBV6-2 or TRBV6-3 and TRBJ2-7; D is unresolved. CDR3 length: 15 amino acids. V was trimmed by 1 base and J by 2 bases, leaving 12 bases between them. Germline V gene sequence: CDR1 MNHEY, CDR2 SVGEGT. This chain's CDR3 is CASSYFQSSTYEQYF. For the CDR3, the DNA is TGTGCCAGCAGTTACTTTCAGTCATCTACCTACGAGCAGTACTTC.

This clonotype was counted only a few times. The V gene is TRBV6-4, the J gene TRBJ2-1; D is unresolved. The CDR3 runs to 13 residues. CDR1 and CDR2 from the germline V gene are MRHNA and SNTAGT. V was cut by 0 bases and J by 2 bases, with 2 bases left in between. CDR3 in amino acids: CASSDSPYNEQFF. CDR3 sequence (DNA): TGTGCCAGCAGTGACTCACCCTACAATGAGCAGTTCTTC.

The chain carries TRBV11-3 and TRBJ2-1; possibly TRBD2 for D (6 bases). Germline values: CDR1 SGHNT, CDR2 YENEEA. With 5 bases removed from V and 6 bases from J, the gap between germline ends came to 20 bases. CDR3 length equals 16 residues. CDR3 sequence reads: CASSPPETRVSNEQFF. The CDR3 nucleotides are TGTGCCAGCAGCCCTCCCGAGACTAGAGTATCCAATGAGCAGTTCTTC.

This clonotype was recorded a few times. The chain links TRBV7-6 to TRBJ1-4; unclear D gene. V gave up 0 bases and J gave up 7 bases, with 6 bases separating them. This CDR3 contains 13 residues. CDR1 is SGHVS, CDR2 FNYEAQ, per germline. The CDR3 bases are TGTGCCAGCAGCTTAGCGTTGGGTGAAAAACTGTTTTTT. Encoded protein: CASSLALGEKLFF.

The chain is built from TRBV12-3 or TRBV12-4 and TRBJ2-1; 11 bases map to TRBD2. The J segment lost 7 bases and the V segment lost 3 bases, leaving 11 bases of the junction unmatched. CDR3 length: 17 residues. CDR3 residues: CASSLGVLAGVRNEQFF. CDR3 nucleotide sequence: TGTGCCAGCAGTTTGGGGGTACTAGCGGGGGTTCGGAATGAGCAGTTCTTC.

With regard to this clonotype: A much larger clone sits a single nucleotide away, making a read error possible. The chain links TRBV27 to TRBJ1-1; 8 bases match TRBD1. Germline lookup yields CDR1 MNHEY and CDR2 SMNVEV (reference sequence). With 6 bases clipped from V and 1 base from J, the junction kept 4 bases outside the gene matches. CDR3 length equals 14 residues. CDR3 protein: CASSLGQANTEAFF. CDR3 sequence (DNA): TGTGCCAGCAGCTTGGGACAGGCGAACACTGAAGCTTTCTTT.

The chain recombines TRBV7-9 with TRBJ2-7; the D gene is possibly TRBD2 (5 bases). Trimming stripped 0 bases from V and 4 bases from J, with 10 bases between. This CDR3 region has 14 residues. The germline gives CDR1 SEHNR, CDR2 FQNEAQ (reference sequence). The CDR3 spells CASSLAGDLYEQYF. The DNA of the CDR3 is TGTGCCAGCAGCTTAGCGGGAGATTTATACGAGCAGTACTTC.

This clonotype was observed a few times. The chain is built from TRBV5-1 and TRBJ2-3; no clear D. CDR3 length equals 14 residues. Trimming removed 5 bases at V and 2 bases at J, with 12 bases between. Germline V lookup: CDR1 SGHRS, CDR2 YFSETQ. The CDR3 is CASRMRLYTDTQYF. The CDR3 DNA is TGCGCCAGCAGAATGAGACTTTACACAGATACGCAGTATTTT.

Only a few counts were recorded for this clonotype. V usage is TRBV6-5 and J usage is TRBJ1-5; D unresolved. The CDR3 spans 17 residues. V gave up 2 bases and J gave up 0 bases, with 14 bases separating them. CDR1 and CDR2 (germline): MNHEY, SVGAGI. CDR3 amino acids: CASSYGPDVYSNQPQHF. The CDR3 DNA follows: TGTGCCAGCAGTTACGGCCCGGACGTTTATAGCAATCAGCCCCAGCATTTT.

The V call is TRBV24-1, the J call TRBJ1-1, with TRBD1 matching over 7 bases. The CDR3 covers 15 residues. The germline CDR1 and CDR2 sequences are KGHDR and SFDVKD. Trimming at V came to 7 bases and at J to 1 base, leaving 8 bases not matched to a gene. The CDR3 region is CATRARTGGNTEAFF. The CDR3 nucleotides read TGTGCCACCAGGGCTCGGACAGGAGGGAACACTGAAGCTTTCTTT.

The V and J genes are TRBV11-2 and TRBJ2-7; 8 positions agree with TRBD1. This CDR3 is 15 amino acids long. The germline gives CDR1 SGHAT, CDR2 FQNNGV. Unmatched junction bases numbered 6, after V lost 3 bases and J lost 2 bases. As DNA, the CDR3 is TGTGCCAGCAGCTTGGGACAGGTCTGGCCCTACGAGCAGTACTTC. Protein product: CASSLGQVWPYEQYF. Full variable domain (rest looked up from reference TRBV11-2 and TRBJ2-7): EAGVAQSPRYKIIEKRQSVAFWCNPISGHATLYWYQQILGQGPKLLIQFQNNGVVDDSQLPKDRFSAERLKGVDSTLKIQPAKLEDSAVYLCASSLGQVWPYEQYFGPGTRLTVT.